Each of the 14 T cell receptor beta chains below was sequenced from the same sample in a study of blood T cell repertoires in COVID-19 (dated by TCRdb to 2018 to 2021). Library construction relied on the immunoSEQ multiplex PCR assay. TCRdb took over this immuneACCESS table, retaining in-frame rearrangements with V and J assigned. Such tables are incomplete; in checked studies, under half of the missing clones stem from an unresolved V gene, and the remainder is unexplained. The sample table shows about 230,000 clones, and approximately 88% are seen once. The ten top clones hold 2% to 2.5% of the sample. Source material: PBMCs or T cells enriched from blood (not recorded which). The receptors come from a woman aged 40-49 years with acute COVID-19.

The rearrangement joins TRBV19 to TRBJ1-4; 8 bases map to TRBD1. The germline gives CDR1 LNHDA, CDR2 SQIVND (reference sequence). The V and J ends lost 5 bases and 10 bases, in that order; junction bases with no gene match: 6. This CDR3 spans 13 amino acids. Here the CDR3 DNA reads TGTGCCAGTAGTGCGACAGGGGCGGGAAAACTGTTTTTT. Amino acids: CASSATGAGKLFF.

CDR3 loop: CASSNSLINTEAFF. CDR3 DNA sequence: TGTGCCAGTAGCAACAGCTTAATTAACACTGAAGCTTTCTTT. This chain connects TRBV19 to TRBJ1-1; no clear D. The CDR3 length is 14 residues. Per germline, CDR1 LNHDA and CDR2 SQIVND (reference sequence). The V and J ends lost 6 bases and 2 bases respectively, with 13 bases between them.

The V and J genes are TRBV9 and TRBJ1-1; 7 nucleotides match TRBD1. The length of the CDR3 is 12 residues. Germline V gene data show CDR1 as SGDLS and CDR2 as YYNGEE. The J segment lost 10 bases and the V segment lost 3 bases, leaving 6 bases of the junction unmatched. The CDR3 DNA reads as TGTGCCAGCAGCGGACAGGGTAAGCTAGCTTTCTTT. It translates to CASSGQGKLAFF.

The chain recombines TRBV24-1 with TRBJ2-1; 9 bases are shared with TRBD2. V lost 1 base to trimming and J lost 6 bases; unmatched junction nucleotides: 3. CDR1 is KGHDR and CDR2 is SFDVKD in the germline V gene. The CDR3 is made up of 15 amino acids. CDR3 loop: CATSDLSREGNEQFF. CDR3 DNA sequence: TGTGCCACCAGTGATTTATCGCGGGAGGGCAATGAGCAGTTCTTC.

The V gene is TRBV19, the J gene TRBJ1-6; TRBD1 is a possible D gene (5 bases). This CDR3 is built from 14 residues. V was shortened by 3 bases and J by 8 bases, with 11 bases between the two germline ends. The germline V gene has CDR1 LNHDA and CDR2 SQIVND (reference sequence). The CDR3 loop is CASSILGEDSPLHF. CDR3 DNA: TGTGCCAGTAGTATTTTAGGGGAGGATTCACCCCTCCACTTT.

Written as DNA, the CDR3 is TGTGCCAGCAGTTTAAGCGGGACTACCACAGATACGCAGTATTTT. Translating it yields CASSLSGTTTDTQYF. This chain links TRBV27 with TRBJ2-3; 7 bases align to TRBD2. Germline V gives CDR1 MNHEY, CDR2 SMNVEV (reference sequence). The CDR3 runs 15 residues. Trimming took 2 bases from V and 2 from J; bases not matched to a gene: 4.

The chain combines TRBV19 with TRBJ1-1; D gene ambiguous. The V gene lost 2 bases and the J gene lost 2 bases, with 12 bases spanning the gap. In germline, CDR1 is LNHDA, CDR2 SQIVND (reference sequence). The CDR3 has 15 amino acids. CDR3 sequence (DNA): TGTGCCAGTAGTATAACCCCACAATTTAACACTGAAGCTTTCTTT. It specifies CASSITPQFNTEAFF.

This CDR3 reads CASSLSSGGREQFF. In nucleotides, the CDR3 is TGTGCCAGCAGCTTATCTAGCGGGGGGAGAGAGCAGTTCTTC. V is TRBV7-8 and J is TRBJ2-1; TRBD2 aligns across 11 bases. The CDR3 is made up of 14 amino acids. Germline-derived CDR1 and CDR2 are SGHVS and FQNEAQ. V lost 2 bases, J lost 10 bases, and 4 bases stayed unmatched.

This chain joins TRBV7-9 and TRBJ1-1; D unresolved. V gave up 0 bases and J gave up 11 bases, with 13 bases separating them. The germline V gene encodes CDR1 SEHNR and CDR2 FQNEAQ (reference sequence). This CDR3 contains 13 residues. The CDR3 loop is CASSLAVSVVAFF. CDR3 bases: TGTGCCAGCAGCTTAGCGGTCAGCGTCGTGGCTTTCTTT.

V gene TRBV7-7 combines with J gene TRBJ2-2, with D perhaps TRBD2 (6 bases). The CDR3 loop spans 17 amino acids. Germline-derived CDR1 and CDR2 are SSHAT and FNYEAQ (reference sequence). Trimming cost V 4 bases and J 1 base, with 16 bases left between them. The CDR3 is CASSSNWLAKNTGELFF. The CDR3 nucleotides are TGTGCCAGCAGCTCAAATTGGCTAGCGAAGAACACCGGGGAGCTGTTTTTT.

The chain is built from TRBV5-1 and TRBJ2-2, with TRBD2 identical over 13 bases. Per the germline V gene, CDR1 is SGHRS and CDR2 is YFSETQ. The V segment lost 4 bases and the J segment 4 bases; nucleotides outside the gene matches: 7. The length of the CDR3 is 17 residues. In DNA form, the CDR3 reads TGCGCCAGCAGCCTGTCGGGACTAGCGGGGACCACCGGGGAGCTGTTTTTT. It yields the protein CASSLSGLAGTTGELFF. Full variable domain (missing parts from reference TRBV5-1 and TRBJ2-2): KAGVTQTPRYLIKTRGQQVTLSCSPISGHRSVSWYQQTPGQGLQFLFEYFSETQRNKGNFPGRFSGRQFSNSRSEMNVSTLELGDSALYLCASSLSGLAGTTGELFFGEGSRLTVL.

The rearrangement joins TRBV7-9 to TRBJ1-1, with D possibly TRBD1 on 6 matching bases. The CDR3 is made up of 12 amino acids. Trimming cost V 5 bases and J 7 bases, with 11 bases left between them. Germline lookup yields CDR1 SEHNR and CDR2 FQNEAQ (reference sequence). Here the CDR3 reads CASSPDRNEAFF. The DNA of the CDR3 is TGTGCCAGCAGCCCCGACAGGAATGAAGCTTTCTTT.

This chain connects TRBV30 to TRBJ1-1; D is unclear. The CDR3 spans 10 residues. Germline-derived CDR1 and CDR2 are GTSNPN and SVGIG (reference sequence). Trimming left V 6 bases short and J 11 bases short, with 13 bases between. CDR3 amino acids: CACVATTAFF. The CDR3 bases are TGTGCCTGTGTCGCGACTACGGCTTTCTTT. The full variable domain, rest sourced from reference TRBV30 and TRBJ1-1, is SQTIHQWPATLVQPVGSPLSLECTVEGTSNPNLYWYRQAAGRGLQLLFYSVGIGQISSEVPQNLSASRPQDRQFILSSKKLLLSDSGFYLCACVATTAFFGQGTRLTVV.

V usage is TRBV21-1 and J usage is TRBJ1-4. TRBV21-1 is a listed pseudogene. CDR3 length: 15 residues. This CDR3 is CASSKGEGSNEKLFF. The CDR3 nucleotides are TGTGCCAGCAGCAAAGGGGAGGGTTCTAATGAAAAACTGTTTTTT.